The clone carrying this TCR beta chain was observed a single time. Trimming shortened V by 4 bases and J by 2 bases, and 11 bases separated the two germline ends. This CDR3 is 15 amino acids long. Germline lookup yields CDR1 MDHEN and CDR2 SYDVKM. This entry comes from a study of CD8 T cells in Susac syndrome. Sequencing of TCR beta was performed on blood CD8+ and CD4+ T cells. Negative isolation yielded the CD8+ and CD4+ T cells, while FACS enriched the TEMRA cells. Random hexamers served to reverse transcribe roughly 0.5 to 1 ug RNA. The immunoSEQ assay covered 54 Vbeta and 13 Jbeta segments for CDR3. One entry per CDR3 protein results from TCRdb running MiXCR on the immunoSEQ multiplex PCR reads. Here the sample spans 120,000 to 150,000 distinct CDR3 sequences, 94% being singletons.

The TCR originated in a human donor in good health. The chain employs TRBV28 and TRBJ2-2; D gene uncertain. Sequences were obtained from CD8+ T cells from PBMCs. The CDR3, as DNA: TGTGCCAGCAGTTCCATGTCGGTTAACACCGGGGAGCTGTTTTTT. Its protein product is CASSSMSVNTGELFF.